This passage covers 8 T cell receptor beta chains from one sample sequenced in a study of shared clonotypes between healthy human individuals. Clones were sequenced by immunoSEQ multiplex PCR, and TCRdb holds only the in-frame ones, with some missing. The sample has over 2 million clones; just under 95% are singletons. Sequences were obtained from naive CD4+ T cells from PBMCs. The subset: CD45RA+ positively selected. The receptors originated from a man younger than 35 in good health. Some clones in this sample may be carry-over from other donors' samples.

CDR3 residues: CASSLGDRRGSYNEQFF. CDR3 in DNA: TGTGCCAGCAGTCTAGGGGATAGGAGGGGCTCCTACAATGAGCAGTTCTTC. The chain combines TRBV21-1 with TRBJ2-1; TRBD2 reflects the table's D call only, with no check against the DNA. TRBV21-1 is a pseudogene. CDR3 length equals 17 residues.

The CDR3 DNA reads TGTGCCAGCAGTTTAAGTGGGCTACCAGGGTCCTACGAGCAGTACTTC. It translates to CASSLSGLPGSYEQYF. The chain couples TRBV28 to TRBJ2-7; D is possibly TRBD1 (5 bases). The germline V gene encodes CDR1 MDHEN and CDR2 SYDVKM. CDR3 length: 16 amino acids. V was trimmed by 2 bases and J by 1 base, leaving 15 bases between them.

The chain employs TRBV19 and TRBJ1-4; 8 bases are a match to TRBD1. CDR3 size: 14 residues. Germline loops: CDR1 LNHDA, CDR2 SQIVND (reference sequence). V shed 3 bases, J shed 8 bases, and the junction held 5 bases outside the gene matches. The CDR3 is CASSIGTGREKLFF. In DNA form, the CDR3 reads TGTGCCAGTAGTATCGGGACAGGACGCGAAAAACTGTTTTTT.

The V call is TRBV5-6, the J call TRBJ2-2; TRBD2 might be the D (5 bases). The V gene lost 2 bases and the J gene lost 1 base, with 12 bases spanning the gap. CDR3 length equals 16 residues. Germline CDR1 reads SGHDT; CDR2 reads YYEEEE. CDR3 nucleotide sequence: TGTGCCAGCAGCTTACGACGGGAAATGAACACCGGGGAGCTGTTTTTT. This translates into CASSLRREMNTGELFF.

This rearrangement joins TRBV15 to TRBJ2-2; D is unclear. CDR3 length: 12 amino acids. Germline V gives CDR1 LNHNV, CDR2 YYDKDF (reference sequence). The V end lost 4 bases, the J end lost 6 bases, and 6 bases lay between the germline ends. The CDR3 here is CATSTPPGELFF. The CDR3 DNA sequence: TGTGCCACCAGCACACCGCCCGGGGAGCTGTTTTTT.

This chain joins TRBV7-9 and TRBJ2-1; weak D call: TRBD2 (6 bases). There are 14 residues in the CDR3. V gave up 5 bases and J gave up 7 bases, with 15 bases separating them. Germline CDR1 is SEHNR and CDR2 is FQNEAQ (reference sequence). CDR3 DNA: TGTGCCAGCAGCAAATGGGGGACTTTTAATGAGCAGTTCTTC. The encoded protein is CASSKWGTFNEQFF.

The rearrangement uses TRBV5-6 and TRBJ2-7; unclear D gene. Germline CDR1 reads SGHDT; CDR2 reads YYEEEE. The CDR3 contains 14 residues. Trimming stripped 4 bases from V and 1 base from J, with 12 bases between. The chain's CDR3 is CASSGRMGSYEQYF. The CDR3 coding sequence is TGTGCCAGCAGCGGCCGGATGGGGTCCTACGAGCAGTACTTC.

The chain joins TRBV7-2 to TRBJ2-3; D remains unclear. The CDR3 runs to 13 residues. Trimming took 3 bases from V and 6 from J, leaving 10 bases between them. Germline loops: CDR1 SGHTA, CDR2 FQGNSA. This CDR3 reads CASSFSRWDTQYF. DNA of the CDR3: TGTGCCAGCAGCTTCTCGAGATGGGATACGCAGTATTTT.